This TCR beta chain originates from a study of T cell responses to AZD1222 COVID-19 vaccine. Findings and caveats of the study: At study baseline, merely about 6 AZD1222 recipients were seropositive.

About this clone: Its specificity is unknown.

The CDR3 has 15 residues. The ends were cut back, 5 bases at V and 5 bases at J, with 13 bases in the middle. Germline lookup yields CDR1 LNHDA and CDR2 SQIVND (reference sequence). The data were produced by immunoSEQ multiplex PCR, yet TCRdb's version contains in-frame clones alone and is incomplete. This sample yields approximately 100,000 clones, of which around 90% are seen a single time; about 7.5% belongs to the top ten. The V and J genes are TRBV19 and TRBJ1-6, with TRBD1 as a possible D gene (6 bases). This clonotype was sampled from an adult in good health. The specimen was peripheral blood, collected on day 0 of AZD1222 vaccination. The CDR3 spells CASSLPTGHNSPLHF. CDR3 sequence (DNA): TGTGCCAGTAGTCTTCCGACAGGCCATAATTCACCCCTCCACTTT.